This is a list of T cell receptor beta chains from one sample in a study of blood T cell repertoires in COVID-19. Only in-frame clones appear in the TCRdb table, and some are missing; sequencing was by immunoSEQ multiplex PCR. This sample carries fewer than 350,000 clones, approximately 85% of them seen once, and the ten largest clones take 7.2%. The sample taken for sequencing was peripheral blood. The receptors originated from a human donor in a cohort sampled during active COVID-19. CDR3s include the opening cysteine and the closing phenylalanine or tryptophan. A D gene is named only where the DNA matches it firmly. Size values are once, few and many counts, or a class for expanded clones, and some rows have none.

D: -
V: TRBV10-2
size: -
J: TRBJ1-1
DNA: TGCGCCAGCAGTGAAGGAATGAGGACAGCAAAGAACACTGAAGCTTTCTTT
CDR3: CASSEGMRTAKNTEAFF

D: -
V: TRBV6-5
size: -
J: TRBJ1-2
DNA: TGTGCCAGCATAAGGAGCGCAACCGATCATGGCTACACCTTC
CDR3: CASIRSATDHGYTF

D: -
V: TRBV10-2
size: few
J: TRBJ1-5
DNA: TGCGCCAGCAGTGATATCGGCAATCAGCCCCAGCATTTT
CDR3: CASSDIGNQPQHF

D: -
V: TRBV6-5
size: -
J: TRBJ1-6
DNA: TGTGCCAGCAGTTACTCGGAGGGGTCCTATAATTCACCCCTCCACTTT
CDR3: CASSYSEGSYNSPLHF

D: -
V: TRBV7-9
size: once
J: TRBJ1-1
DNA: TGTGCCAGCAGCTCAGGGGTCGGGACTGAAGCTTTCTTT
CDR3: CASSSGVGTEAFF

D: TRBD1
V: TRBV19
size: -
J: TRBJ1-2
DNA: TGTGCCAGTAGTACATCCGGACAGGCAAACTATGGCTACACCTTC
CDR3: CASSTSGQANYGYTF

D: TRBD2
V: TRBV10-3
size: -
J: TRBJ2-1
DNA: TGTGCCAGCGGGGGGGCGTTTGGAGAGCAGTTCTTC
CDR3: CASGGAFGEQFF

D: TRBD2
V: TRBV5-5
size: -
J: TRBJ2-1
DNA: TGTGCCAGCAGGACGACTAGCGGGGCCAACAATGAGCAGTTCTTC
CDR3: CASRTTSGANNEQFF

D: TRBD2
V: TRBV19
size: -
J: TRBJ2-1
DNA: TGTGCCAGTTCCCCTGGACTAGCGGGGGGAAACAATGAGCAGTTCTTC
CDR3: CASSPGLAGGNNEQFF

D: TRBD2
V: TRBV25-1
size: few
J: TRBJ2-3
DNA: TGTGCCAGCAGTGGACTAGCGGACCTAACAGATACGCAGTATTTT
CDR3: CASSGLADLTDTQYF

D: TRBD2
V: TRBV18
size: -
J: TRBJ2-1
DNA: TGTGCCAGCTCACCCGGCGGGGGGGCGGGTGAGCAGTTCTTC
CDR3: CASSPGGGAGEQFF

D: -
V: TRBV7-2
size: -
J: TRBJ1-1
DNA: TGTGCCAGCAGCCCCAGATACACTGAAGCTTTCTTT
CDR3: CASSPRYTEAFF

D: TRBD2
V: TRBV6-5
size: -
J: TRBJ2-5
DNA: TGTGCCAGCAGTTCTCAGCGGGGGGGAGGGGAGACCCAGTACTTC
CDR3: CASSSQRGGGETQYF

D: -
V: TRBV19
size: -
J: TRBJ2-1
DNA: TGTGCCAGTAGTCTTGCGGGGAGGGAGCAGTTCTTC
CDR3: CASSLAGREQFF

D: TRBD2
V: TRBV19
size: -
J: TRBJ2-3
DNA: TGTGCCAGTAGTATTCGGATAGCGGGGGACACAGATACGCAGTATTTT
CDR3: CASSIRIAGDTDTQYF

D: TRBD1
V: TRBV24-1
size: -
J: TRBJ1-5
DNA: TGTGCCACCAGTGACCCTGGACAGGGCTCGGAGCCCCAGCATTTT
CDR3: CATSDPGQGSEPQHF

D: TRBD1
V: TRBV5-8
size: once
J: TRBJ1-2
DNA: TGTGCCAGCAGCCGGACAGGCCCGAACTATGGCTACACCTTC
CDR3: CASSRTGPNYGYTF

D: -
V: TRBV19
size: few
J: TRBJ1-5
DNA: TGTGCCAGTAGTATAGTTGGAGGGATCGTCGATCAGCCCCAGCATTTT
CDR3: CASSIVGGIVDQPQHF

D: -
V: TRBV6-5
size: -
J: TRBJ1-1
DNA: TGTGCCAGCAGGTCAACAGGGTTTGCTTTCTTT
CDR3: CASRSTGFAFF

D: -
V: TRBV24-1
size: once
J: TRBJ1-4
DNA: TGTGCCACCAGTGCACGGGGGGATACTAATGAAAAACTGTTTTTT
CDR3: CATSARGDTNEKLFF

D: -
V: TRBV2
size: -
J: TRBJ1-2
DNA: TGTGCCAGCAGTGAAATTTACTTGTCCGTAGATGGCTACACCTTC
CDR3: CASSEIYLSVDGYTF

D: TRBD1
V: TRBV5-1
size: -
J: TRBJ2-2
DNA: TGCGCCAGTCCAGGGACAGGGTGCACCGGGGAGCTGTTTTTT
CDR3: CASPGTGCTGELFF